This T cell receptor beta chain was sequenced for a study of CD8 T cells in Susac syndrome. Study information: When blood was drawn, the patients with Susac syndrome were therapy-naive, on corticosteroids, or on intravenous immunoglobulin alone.

Study conclusions and caveats: In Susac patients, clonal expansion was not detected in CD4+ cells.

With regard to this clonotype: Its matching antigen is unknown.

Germline trimming cut 6 bases from V and 7 bases from J; bases unmatched to any gene: 15. CDR3 length: 16 residues. CDR1 MDHEN and CDR2 SYDVKM come from the germline V gene. Roughly 0.45 to 1 ug RNA was reverse transcribed with random hexamers. One entry per CDR3 protein, called by TCRdb with MiXCR from the immunoSEQ multiplex PCR reads. The profile shows about 140,000 distinct CDR3 sequences, 85% to 95% of them singletons. The chain joins TRBV28 to TRBJ2-7, with 10 bases that match TRBD2. The receptor was derived from a human donor with Susac syndrome. Source material: CD4+ T cells from PBMCs. The CDR3: CASRTTGLALGGEQYF. The DNA for the CDR3 is TGTGCCAGCAGGACGACGGGACTAGCGTTGGGGGGTGAGCAGTACTTC.